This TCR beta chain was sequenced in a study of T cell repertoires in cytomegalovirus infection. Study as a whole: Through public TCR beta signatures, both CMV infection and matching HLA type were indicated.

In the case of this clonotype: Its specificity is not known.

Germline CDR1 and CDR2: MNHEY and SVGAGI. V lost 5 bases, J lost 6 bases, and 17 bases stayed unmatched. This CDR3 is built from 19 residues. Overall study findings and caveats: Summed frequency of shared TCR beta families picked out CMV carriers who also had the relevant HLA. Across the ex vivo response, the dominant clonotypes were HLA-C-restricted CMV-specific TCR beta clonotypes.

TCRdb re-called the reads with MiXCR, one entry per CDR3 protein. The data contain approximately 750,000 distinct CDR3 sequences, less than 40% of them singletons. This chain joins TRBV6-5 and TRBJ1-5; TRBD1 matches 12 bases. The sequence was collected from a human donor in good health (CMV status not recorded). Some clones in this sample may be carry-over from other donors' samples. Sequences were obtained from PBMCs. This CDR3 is CASSRAAGTGGGNGQPQHF. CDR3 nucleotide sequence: TGTGCCAGCAGTCGAGCCGCCGGGACAGGGGGCGGTAACGGTCAGCCCCAGCATTTT.